The 16 T cell receptor beta chains below come from one sample, sequenced in a study of shared clonotypes between healthy human individuals. Sequencing used immunoSEQ multiplex PCR; TCRdb keeps in-frame clones, though not all of them. The profile covers 490,000 or so clones, with 75% to 85% appearing a single time and 10% to 15% taken by the ten largest. Sequencing was carried out using PBMCs. All receptors derive from a woman aged 40 to 50 in good health. Some clones in this sample may be carry-over from other donors' samples.

This sequence joins TRBV18 and TRBJ2-3; the match to TRBD2 covers 9 bases. The length of the CDR3 is 16 residues. CDR1 and CDR2 (germline): KGHSH, LQKENI. V was pared by 1 base and J by 5 bases, with 7 bases of the junction left unmatched. Written as DNA, the CDR3 is TGTGCCAGCTCACCACTAGCGGGAGTCCGATTAGATACGCAGTATTTT. This gives the protein CASSPLAGVRLDTQYF.

The gene calls are TRBV11-2 and TRBJ1-5, with D possibly TRBD1 on 5 matching bases. The V end lost 1 base, the J end lost 0 bases, and 13 bases lay between the germline ends. This CDR3 contains 17 residues. Germline V lookup: CDR1 SGHAT, CDR2 FQNNGV. The CDR3 sequence is CASSLGDPSYSNQPQHF. The CDR3 DNA follows: TGTGCCAGCAGCTTAGGGGACCCCTCGTATAGCAATCAGCCCCAGCATTTT.

The V and J genes are TRBV5-1 and TRBJ2-5; D call uncertain. The CDR3 has 14 residues. Between the trimmed V and J ends, which lost 2 bases and 2 bases, there was a span of 10 bases. Germline V gene sequence: CDR1 SGHRS, CDR2 YFSETQ. As DNA, the CDR3 is TGCGCCAGCAGCTTAGGTTCTACTCAAGAGACCCAGTACTTC. It codes for CASSLGSTQETQYF. The variable domain in full, with the rest retrieved from reference TRBV5-1 and TRBJ2-5, is KAGVTQTPRYLIKTRGQQVTLSCSPISGHRSVSWYQQTPGQGLQFLFEYFSETQRNKGNFPGRFSGRQFSNSRSEMNVSTLELGDSALYLCASSLGSTQETQYFGPGTRLLVL.

The V and J genes are TRBV2 and TRBJ2-2, with TRBD2 identical over 8 bases. Per germline, CDR1 SNHLY and CDR2 FYNNEI. The CDR3 loop spans 15 amino acids. Trimming removed 5 bases from V and 5 bases from J; junction bases left unmatched: 7. The CDR3 DNA follows: TGTGCCAGCAGTAGGAGCGGGAGTGGGACCGGGGAGCTGTTTTTT. It specifies CASSRSGSGTGELFF.

This chain joins TRBV30 and TRBJ2-7; 11 nucleotides align to TRBD1. The CDR3 length is 17 residues. Germline V gives CDR1 GTSNPN, CDR2 SVGIG (reference sequence). The V and J ends lost 0 bases and 2 bases, in that order; junction bases with no gene match: 9. CDR3 sequence reads: CAWSVQLGTGGAYEQYF. The CDR3 bases are TGTGCCTGGAGTGTACAATTAGGGACAGGGGGTGCCTACGAGCAGTACTTC.

The chain carries TRBV19 and TRBJ1-1; 7 bases agree with TRBD1. Germline assignment: CDR1 LNHDA and CDR2 SQIVND (reference sequence). Trimming removed 4 bases from V and 3 bases from J; junction bases left unmatched: 2. There are 13 residues in the CDR3. This chain's CDR3 is CASSTQGDTEAFF. The CDR3 DNA is TGTGCCAGTAGTACCCAGGGGGACACTGAAGCTTTCTTT.

The rearrangement uses TRBV11-3 and TRBJ2-7; possibly TRBD2 for D (6 bases). Trimming took 3 bases from V and 6 from J, leaving 6 bases between them. Germline V gene lookup returns CDR1 SGHNT and CDR2 YENEEA. The CDR3 loop spans 11 amino acids. CDR3 coding DNA: TGTGCCAGCAGCTTCGGGGGCGAGCAGTACTTC. This encodes CASSFGGEQYF.

The V and J genes are TRBV2 and TRBJ1-2; 7 nucleotides line up with TRBD1. Trimming took 0 bases from V and 3 from J; bases not matched to a gene: 4. This CDR3 contains 15 residues. Germline values: CDR1 SNHLY, CDR2 FYNNEI. In DNA, the CDR3 is TGTGCCAGCAGTGAAGCGGGACAGACTTACTATGGCTACACCTTC. Amino acid sequence: CASSEAGQTYYGYTF.

This clone was seen at least ten times. This chain uses TRBV27 with TRBJ1-1, with 8 bases identical to TRBD1. Per the germline V gene, CDR1 is MNHEY and CDR2 is SMNVEV (reference sequence). The CDR3 has 16 residues. Trimming cost V 7 bases and J 4 bases; bases outside gene matches: 14. CDR3: CASTSQGGRGPTEAFF. The CDR3 nucleotides are TGTGCCAGCACATCCCAGGGGGGCAGGGGGCCCACTGAAGCTTTCTTT.

V and J are TRBV4-3 and TRBJ1-1; D is unclear. Germline V gene data show CDR1 as LGHNA and CDR2 as YSLEER. V dropped 0 bases and J dropped 3 bases, with 11 bases sitting between them. CDR3 length: 15 residues. In DNA, the CDR3 is TGCGCCAGCAGCCAAGATCTTTTTGGGGACACTGAAGCTTTCTTT. It codes for CASSQDLFGDTEAFF.

V and J are TRBV5-1 and TRBJ2-3; D unresolved. CDR3 size: 17 residues. V shed 0 bases and J shed 0 bases, with 14 bases lying between them. The germline gives CDR1 SGHRS, CDR2 YFSETQ. The chain's CDR3 is CASSLARSWPSTDTQYF. The CDR3 DNA is TGCGCCAGCAGCTTGGCAAGAAGTTGGCCTAGCACAGATACGCAGTATTTT.

The chain links TRBV19 to TRBJ2-1; D is perhaps TRBD1 or TRBD2 (5 bases each). The V end lost 1 base, the J end lost 0 bases, and 10 bases lay between the germline ends. CDR1 and CDR2 from the germline V gene are LNHDA and SQIVND (reference sequence). The CDR3 spans 16 residues. In DNA form, the CDR3 reads TGTGCCAGTAGTATAGGGGCAGGGAGCTCCTACAATGAGCAGTTCTTC. It codes for CASSIGAGSSYNEQFF.

As concerns this clone: This may come from a read error, since a much larger clone is one base off. This sequence joins TRBV28 and TRBJ1-1; possible D gene TRBD1, 6 bases. The CDR3 covers 17 residues. Looked up from germline, CDR1 is MDHEN and CDR2 is SYDVKM. V lost 3 bases and J lost 1, with 18 bases in between. The chain's CDR3 is CASSFWDFRGRNTEAFF. The CDR3 region has the DNA TGTGCCAGCAGTTTTTGGGACTTCAGGGGAAGGAACACTGAAGCTTTCTTT.

J is TRBJ2-3 and V is TRBV27, with 7 bases aligning to TRBD2. Unmatched junction bases numbered 7, after V lost 0 bases and J lost 10 bases. The germline V gene has CDR1 MNHEY and CDR2 SMNVEV (reference sequence). CDR3 length equals 14 residues. DNA of the CDR3: TGTGCCAGCAGTTTATCCGACTACCGGGGGGCGCAGTATTTT. Its translation: CASSLSDYRGAQYF.

V is TRBV6-1 and J is TRBJ1-3; unclear D gene. Trimming left V 7 bases short and J 0 bases short, with 10 bases between. Germline loops: CDR1 MNHNS, CDR2 SASEGT. The CDR3 totals 14 residues. The CDR3 sequence: CASTQSLSGNTIYF. CDR3 nucleotide sequence: TGTGCCAGCACCCAAAGCCTCTCTGGAAACACCATATATTTT.

The genes are TRBV5-1 and TRBJ2-7, with 10 nucleotides matching TRBD2. This CDR3 spans 14 amino acids. Germline CDR1 SGHRS, CDR2 YFSETQ. V shed 6 bases, J shed 2 bases, and the junction held 5 bases outside the gene matches. The CDR3 nucleotides read TGCGCCAGCACTAGCGGGAGCCCGCCCTACGAGCAGTACTTC. Protein sequence: CASTSGSPPYEQYF.